This T cell receptor beta chain was profiled in a study of CD8 T cells in Susac syndrome. V was trimmed by 3 bases and J by 3 bases, leaving 9 bases between them. The CDR3 loop spans 13 amino acids. CDR1 is MGHDK, CDR2 SYGVNS, per germline. Negative isolation was used for CD8+ and CD4+ T cells, and FACS enrichment was applied to TEMRA cells. Random hexamers were used to reverse transcribe an amount of roughly 0.45 to 1 ug RNA. TCRdb re-called the immunoSEQ multiplex PCR reads through MiXCR, storing one row per CDR3 protein. This table holds some 130,000 distinct CDR3 sequences, around 95% found once. The sample was CD8+ T cells from PBMCs. The genes are TRBV25-1 and TRBJ2-7; unclear D gene. The receptor comes from a human donor with Susac syndrome. The CDR3: CASSDGVNYEQYF. CDR3 in DNA: TGTGCCAGCAGTGACGGAGTGAACTACGAGCAGTACTTC.